The 10 T cell receptor beta chains in this list originate from one sample, sequenced in a study of human T cells and chemical hapten exposure. Time point reported: patch test 1, 2 weeks after DPC sensitization. Treatment denoted: therapeutic diphenylcyclopropenone sensitization with weekly scalp DPC. One entry per CDR3 protein results from TCRdb running MiXCR on the RACE reads. This table has 71,000 or so distinct CDR3 sequences, approximately 9.8% appearing once. The sample here was whole blood, taken in connection with sensitization to the hapten diphenylcyclopropenone (DPC). These receptors were collected from a woman aged 40-49 years with alopecia areata. Some clones in this sample may be carry-over from other donors' samples.

The chain carries TRBV7-2 and TRBJ2-1; TRBD2 matches 7 bases. Trimming took 5 bases from V and 7 from J; bases not matched to a gene: 8. Germline V CDR1 and CDR2: SGHTA, FQGNSA. This CDR3 has 14 residues. CDR3 in amino acids: CASSPGLVGNEQFF. The CDR3 nucleotides are TGTGCCAGCAGCCCAGGACTAGTAGGGAATGAGCAGTTCTTC.

This clonotype was observed many times. The J gene is TRBJ2-3, the V gene TRBV20-1, with D hard to call. CDR3 length: 11 residues. V was clipped by 6 bases and J by 5 bases, with 9 bases between them. Per germline, CDR1 DFQATT and CDR2 SNEGSKA (reference sequence). The CDR3 DNA reads TGCAGTGCCCTTATCTTAGATACGCAGTATTTT. Translated: CSALILDTQYF.

There are many counts of this clonotype. The chain carries TRBV5-1 and TRBJ2-6; unclear D gene. The V end lost 1 base, the J end lost 0 bases, and 5 bases lay between the germline ends. The CDR3 has 15 amino acids. Looked up from germline, CDR1 is SGHRS and CDR2 is YFSETQ. As DNA, the CDR3 is TGCGCCAGCAGCTTGTACGGCTCTGGGGCCAACGTCCTGACTTTC. Translated, it gives CASSLYGSGANVLTF.

This chain links TRBV6-2 or TRBV6-3 with TRBJ2-1, with D perhaps TRBD2 (5 bases). The V gene lost 10 bases and the J gene lost 5 bases, with 15 bases spanning the gap. The CDR3 is 13 amino acids. Germline lookup yields CDR1 MNHEY and CDR2 SVGEGT. CDR3: CATLRTYHNEQFF. The CDR3 bases are TGTGCCACCCTGAGGACTTACCACAATGAGCAGTTCTTC.

The rearrangement uses TRBV29-1 and TRBJ2-3, with unresolved D. This CDR3 spans 13 amino acids. Germline CDR1 is SQVTM and CDR2 is ANQGSEA. The V and J ends lost 4 bases and 4 bases respectively, with 12 bases between them. The CDR3 DNA reads as TGCAGCGTTGGGGCGACCCGGGCAGATACGCAGTATTTT. It specifies CSVGATRADTQYF.

The rearrangement joins TRBV6-2 or TRBV6-3 to TRBJ1-1; D is unclear. This CDR3 has 15 residues. V was clipped by 3 bases and J by 7 bases, with 18 bases between them. CDR1 is MNHEY, CDR2 SVGEGT, per germline. For the CDR3, the DNA is TGTGCCAGCAGTTATCCCTCGGGGATGAGAGGTGAAGCTTTCTTT. Its translation is CASSYPSGMRGEAFF.

This clonotype was picked up a small number of times. The chain combines TRBV5-4 with TRBJ2-1, with D possibly matching TRBD2 (6 bases). The germline gives CDR1 SGHNT, CDR2 YYREEE (reference sequence). The CDR3 length is 14 residues. V was cut by 0 bases and J by 7 bases, with 11 bases left in between. The CDR3 reads CASSLGGGKNEQFF. CDR3 in DNA: TGTGCCAGCAGCTTGGGCGGAGGGAAGAATGAGCAGTTCTTC.

Many counts were recorded for this clonotype. The CDR3 protein is CASSQDVYYGYTF. CDR3 coding DNA: TGTGCCAGCAGCCAAGATGTTTACTATGGCTACACCTTC. The V call is TRBV3-1, the J call TRBJ1-2, with D unresolved. Germline V gene sequence: CDR1 LGHDT, CDR2 YNNKEL (reference sequence). This CDR3 region has 13 residues. The V end lost 0 bases, the J end lost 3 bases, and 5 bases lay between the germline ends.

This clonotype was detected ten times or more. This chain links TRBV12-3 or TRBV12-4 with TRBJ2-7; D unresolved. CDR3 length equals 11 residues. Between the trimmed V and J ends, which lost 6 bases and 2 bases, there was a span of 5 bases. CDR3 amino acids: CASSFAYEQYF. In DNA, the CDR3 is TGTGCCAGCAGCTTCGCCTACGAGCAGTACTTC.

In this sample, this clonotype turned up many times. The chain links TRBV19 to TRBJ1-1; a weak D match, TRBD1 (6 bases). V was shortened by 4 bases and J by 5 bases, with 20 bases between the two germline ends. The V gene's germline CDR1 is LNHDA and CDR2 SQIVND (reference sequence). CDR3 length: 16 amino acids. CDR3 protein: CASSRAGDFAGTEAFF. CDR3 in DNA: TGTGCCAGTAGTAGGGCAGGGGACTTCGCGGGGACTGAAGCTTTCTTT.